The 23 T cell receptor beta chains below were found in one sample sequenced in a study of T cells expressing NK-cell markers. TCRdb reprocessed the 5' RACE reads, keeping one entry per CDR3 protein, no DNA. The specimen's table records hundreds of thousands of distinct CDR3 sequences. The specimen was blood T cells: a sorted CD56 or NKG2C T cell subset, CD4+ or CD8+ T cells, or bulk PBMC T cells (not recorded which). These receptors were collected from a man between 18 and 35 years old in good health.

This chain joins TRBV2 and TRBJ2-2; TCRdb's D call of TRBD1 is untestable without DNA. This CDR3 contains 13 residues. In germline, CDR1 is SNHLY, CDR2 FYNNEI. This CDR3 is CATGAGTTGELFF.

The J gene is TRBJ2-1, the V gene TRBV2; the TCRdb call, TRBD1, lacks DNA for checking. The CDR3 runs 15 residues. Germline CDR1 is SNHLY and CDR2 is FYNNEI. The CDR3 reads CASSVWTTAYNEQFF.

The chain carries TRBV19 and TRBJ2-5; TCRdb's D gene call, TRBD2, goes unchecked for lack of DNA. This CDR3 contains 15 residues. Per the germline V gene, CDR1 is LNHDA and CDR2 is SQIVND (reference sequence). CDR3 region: CASTRSLAGVETQYF.

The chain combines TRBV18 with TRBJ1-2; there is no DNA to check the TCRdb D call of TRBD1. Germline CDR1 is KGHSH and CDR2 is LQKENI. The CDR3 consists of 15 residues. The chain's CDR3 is CASSPNRVGNYGYTF.

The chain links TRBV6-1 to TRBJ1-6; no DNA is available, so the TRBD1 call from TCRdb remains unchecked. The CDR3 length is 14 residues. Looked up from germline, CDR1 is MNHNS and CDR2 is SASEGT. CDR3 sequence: CASSPGGYNSPLHF.

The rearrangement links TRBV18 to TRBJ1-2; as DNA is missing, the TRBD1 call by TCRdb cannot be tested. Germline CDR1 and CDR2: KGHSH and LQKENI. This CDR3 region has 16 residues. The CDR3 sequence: CASSPRIVGKGYGYTF.

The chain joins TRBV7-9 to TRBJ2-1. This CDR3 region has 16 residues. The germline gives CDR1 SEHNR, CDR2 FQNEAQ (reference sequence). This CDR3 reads CASSTPRGSSYNEQFF.

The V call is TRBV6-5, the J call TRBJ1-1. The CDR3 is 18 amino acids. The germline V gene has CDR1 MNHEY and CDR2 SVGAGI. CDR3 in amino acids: CASSYKTGTGSLNTEAFF.

CDR3 protein: CASSQSWLRPTGELFF. This chain links TRBV14 with TRBJ2-2. Germline V gene sequence: CDR1 SGHDN, CDR2 FVKESK. This CDR3 contains 16 residues.

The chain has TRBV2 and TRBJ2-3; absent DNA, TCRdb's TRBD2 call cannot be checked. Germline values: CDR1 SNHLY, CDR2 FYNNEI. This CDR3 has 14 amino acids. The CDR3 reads CASTGAGYTDTQYF.

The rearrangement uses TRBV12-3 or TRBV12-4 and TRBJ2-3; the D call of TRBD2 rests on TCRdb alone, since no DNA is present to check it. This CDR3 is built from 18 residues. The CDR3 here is CASDAPGLAGGPWYTQYF.

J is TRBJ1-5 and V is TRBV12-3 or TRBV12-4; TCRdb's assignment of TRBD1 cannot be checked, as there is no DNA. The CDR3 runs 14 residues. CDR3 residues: CASSLRQDNQPQHF.

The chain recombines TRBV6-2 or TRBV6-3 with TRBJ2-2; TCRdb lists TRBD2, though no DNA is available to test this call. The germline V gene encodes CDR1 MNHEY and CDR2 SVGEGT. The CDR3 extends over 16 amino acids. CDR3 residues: CASTEAGVRGTGELFF.

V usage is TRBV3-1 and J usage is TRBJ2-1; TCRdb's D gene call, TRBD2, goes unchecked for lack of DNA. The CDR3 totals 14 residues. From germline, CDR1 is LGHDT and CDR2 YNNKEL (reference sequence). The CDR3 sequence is CASARLAGTNEQFF.

Here the CDR3 reads CASSSLLADLYNEQFF. The chain uses TRBV27 and TRBJ2-1; TCRdb gives TRBD2 as the D gene, but with no DNA this cannot be confirmed. Looked up from germline, CDR1 is MNHEY and CDR2 is SMNVEV (reference sequence). The CDR3 is 16 amino acids.

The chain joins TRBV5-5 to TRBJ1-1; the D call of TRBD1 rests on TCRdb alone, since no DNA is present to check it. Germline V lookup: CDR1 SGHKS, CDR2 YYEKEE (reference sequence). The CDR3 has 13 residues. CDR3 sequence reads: CASSLFTPGEAFF.

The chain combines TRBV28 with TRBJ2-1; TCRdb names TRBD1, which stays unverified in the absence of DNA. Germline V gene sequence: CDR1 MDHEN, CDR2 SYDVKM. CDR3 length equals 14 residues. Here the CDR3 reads CASMTGGSYNEQFF.

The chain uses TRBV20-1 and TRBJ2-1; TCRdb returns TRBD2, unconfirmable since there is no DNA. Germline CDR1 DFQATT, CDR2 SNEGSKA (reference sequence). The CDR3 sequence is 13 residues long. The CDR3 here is CSARVRGRVEQFF.

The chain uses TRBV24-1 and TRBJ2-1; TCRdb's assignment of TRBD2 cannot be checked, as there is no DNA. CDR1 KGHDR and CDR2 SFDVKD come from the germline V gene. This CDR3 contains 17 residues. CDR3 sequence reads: CATSDSNGARATSGRFF.

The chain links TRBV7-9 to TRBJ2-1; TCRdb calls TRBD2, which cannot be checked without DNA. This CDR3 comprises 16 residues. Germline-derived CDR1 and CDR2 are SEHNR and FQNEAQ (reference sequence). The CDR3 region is CASSLVVSPPHNEQFF.

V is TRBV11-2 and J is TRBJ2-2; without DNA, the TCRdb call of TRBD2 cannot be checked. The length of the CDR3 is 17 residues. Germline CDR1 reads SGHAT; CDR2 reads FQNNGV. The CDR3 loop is CASSPGLATPNTGELFF.

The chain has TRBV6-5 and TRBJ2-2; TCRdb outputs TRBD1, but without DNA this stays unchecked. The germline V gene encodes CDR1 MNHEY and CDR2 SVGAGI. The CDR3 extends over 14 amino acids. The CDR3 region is CASSYVPEAGELFF.

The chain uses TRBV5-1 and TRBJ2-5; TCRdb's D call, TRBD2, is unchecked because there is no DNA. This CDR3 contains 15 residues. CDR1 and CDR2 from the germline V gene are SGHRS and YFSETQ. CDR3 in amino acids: CASSFLAGSQETQYF.